The present T cell receptor beta chain was sequenced within a study of regulatory T cells in long-lasting Graves disease. For the study at large: Antithyroid drug use was under 3 months in newly diagnosed Graves' patients. Study observations and caveats: The study found lower TCR diversity in persistent Graves' patients than in newly diagnosed ones.

Arm-PCR of CDR3 regions and iRepertoire HTBI primers were the basis on which TCR beta libraries were built. Per the original data handling: Sequenced samples collectively carried 55 to 80 TRBV and 14 TRBJ segments. TCRdb processed the multiplex PCR reads anew with MiXCR; each CDR3 protein has one entry. The V and J calls follow TCRdb's processing rather than the paper's. The sample has 510,000 or so distinct CDR3 sequences; about 11% are singletons. Trimming stripped 7 bases from V and 5 bases from J, with 17 bases between. CDR3 length: 14 residues. Time point given: newly diagnosed GD, antithyroid drugs for less than 3 months. Preparation of the TCR library used RNA extracted from PBMCs. Peripheral blood, at about 10 milliliters, went into EDTA tubes. For this clonotype: What it binds is not known.

Another study also made use of these data, one on T cells in Graves' hyperthyroidism and ophthalmopathy.

This specimen was peripheral blood mononuclear cells (PBMCs), taken at new diagnosis, from a patient treated with antithyroid drugs. The receptor was derived from a woman aged 30 to 39 with Graves disease. The V gene is TRBV12-3 or TRBV12-4, the J gene TRBJ1-1, with D perhaps matching TRBD1 (5 bases). In DNA, the CDR3 is TGTGCCAGCACCTCAAACTGGGGGAAAACTGAAGCTTTCTTT. The encoded protein is CASTSNWGKTEAFF.